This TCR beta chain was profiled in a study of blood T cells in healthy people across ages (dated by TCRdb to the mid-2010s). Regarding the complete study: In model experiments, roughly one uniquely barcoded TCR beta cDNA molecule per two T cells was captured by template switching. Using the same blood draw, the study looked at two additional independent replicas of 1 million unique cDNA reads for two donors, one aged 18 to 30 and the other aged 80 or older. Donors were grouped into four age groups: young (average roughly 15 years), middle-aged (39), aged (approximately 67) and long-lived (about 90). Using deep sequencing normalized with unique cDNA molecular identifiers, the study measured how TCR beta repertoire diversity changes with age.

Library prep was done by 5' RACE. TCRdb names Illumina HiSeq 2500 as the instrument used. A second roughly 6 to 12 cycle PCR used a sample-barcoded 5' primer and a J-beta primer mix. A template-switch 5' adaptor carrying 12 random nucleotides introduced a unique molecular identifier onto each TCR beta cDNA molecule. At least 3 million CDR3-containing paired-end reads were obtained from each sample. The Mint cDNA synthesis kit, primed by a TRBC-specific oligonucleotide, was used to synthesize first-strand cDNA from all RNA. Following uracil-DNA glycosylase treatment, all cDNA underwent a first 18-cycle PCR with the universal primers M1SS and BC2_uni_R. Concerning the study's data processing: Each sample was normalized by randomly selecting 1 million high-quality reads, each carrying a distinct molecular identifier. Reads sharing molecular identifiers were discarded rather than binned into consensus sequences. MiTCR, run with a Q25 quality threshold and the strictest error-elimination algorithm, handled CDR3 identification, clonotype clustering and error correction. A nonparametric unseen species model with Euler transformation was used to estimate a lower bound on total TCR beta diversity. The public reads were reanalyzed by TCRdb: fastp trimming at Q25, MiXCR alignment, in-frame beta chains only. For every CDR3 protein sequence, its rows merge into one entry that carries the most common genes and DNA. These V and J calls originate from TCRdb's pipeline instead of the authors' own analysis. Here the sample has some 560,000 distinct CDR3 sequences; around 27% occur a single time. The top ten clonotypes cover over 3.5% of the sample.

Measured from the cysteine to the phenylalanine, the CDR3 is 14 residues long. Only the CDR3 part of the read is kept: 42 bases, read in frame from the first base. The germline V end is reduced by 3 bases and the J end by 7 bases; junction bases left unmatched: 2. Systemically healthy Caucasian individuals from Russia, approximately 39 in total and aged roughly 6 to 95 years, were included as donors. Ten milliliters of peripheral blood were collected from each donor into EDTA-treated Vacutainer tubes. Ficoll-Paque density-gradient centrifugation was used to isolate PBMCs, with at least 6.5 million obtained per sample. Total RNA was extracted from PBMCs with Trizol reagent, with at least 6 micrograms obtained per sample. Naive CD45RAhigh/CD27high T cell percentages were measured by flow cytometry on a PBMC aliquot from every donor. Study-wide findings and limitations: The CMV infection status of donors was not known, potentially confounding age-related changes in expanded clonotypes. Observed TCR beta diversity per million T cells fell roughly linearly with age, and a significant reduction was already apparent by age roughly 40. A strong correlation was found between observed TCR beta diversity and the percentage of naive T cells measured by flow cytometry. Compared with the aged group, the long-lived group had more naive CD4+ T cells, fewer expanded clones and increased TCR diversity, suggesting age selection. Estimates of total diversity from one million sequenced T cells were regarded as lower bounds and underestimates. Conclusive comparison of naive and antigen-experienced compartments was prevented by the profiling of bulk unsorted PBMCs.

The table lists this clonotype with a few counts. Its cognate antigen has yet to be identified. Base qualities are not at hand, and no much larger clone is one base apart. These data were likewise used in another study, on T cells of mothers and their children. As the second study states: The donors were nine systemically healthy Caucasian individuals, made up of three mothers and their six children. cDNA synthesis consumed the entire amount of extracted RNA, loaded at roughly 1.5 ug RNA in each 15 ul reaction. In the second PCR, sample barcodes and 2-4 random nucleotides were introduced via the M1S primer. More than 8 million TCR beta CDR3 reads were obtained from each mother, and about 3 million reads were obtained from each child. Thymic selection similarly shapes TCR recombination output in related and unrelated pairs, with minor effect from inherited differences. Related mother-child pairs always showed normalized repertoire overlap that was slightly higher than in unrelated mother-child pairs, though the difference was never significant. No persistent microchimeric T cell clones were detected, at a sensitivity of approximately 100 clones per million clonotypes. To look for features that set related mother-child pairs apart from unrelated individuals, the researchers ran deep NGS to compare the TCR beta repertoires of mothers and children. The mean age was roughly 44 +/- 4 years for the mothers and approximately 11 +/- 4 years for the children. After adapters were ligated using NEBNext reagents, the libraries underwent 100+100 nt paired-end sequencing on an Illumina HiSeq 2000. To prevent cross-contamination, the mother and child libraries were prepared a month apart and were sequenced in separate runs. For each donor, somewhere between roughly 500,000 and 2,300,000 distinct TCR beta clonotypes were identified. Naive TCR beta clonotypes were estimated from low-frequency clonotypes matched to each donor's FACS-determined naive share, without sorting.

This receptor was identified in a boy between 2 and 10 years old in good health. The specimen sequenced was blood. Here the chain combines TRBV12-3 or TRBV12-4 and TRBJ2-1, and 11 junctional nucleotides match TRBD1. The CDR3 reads CASSLGTGGNEQFF. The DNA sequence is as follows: TGTGCCAGCAGTTTGGGGACAGGGGGAAATGAGCAGTTCTTC.